These T cell receptor beta chains were read from a single sample in a study of beta chain features in type 1 diabetes. Data came from immunoSEQ multiplex PCR; TCRdb stores just in-frame clones and leaves some out. The table has around 15,000 clones, approximately 55% seen once. The sequenced sample consisted of stem cell memory CD4+ T cells from blood. The receptors come from a woman aged 18 to 35 in good health. The CDR3 runs from the conserved cysteine through the conserved F or W. The order of the fields is J gene, V gene, clone size, D gene, CDR3 DNA, CDR3 protein. The D gene is left open where the match is weak. Clone size, where shown, is once, few, many, or a class for clones that have expanded.

J: TRBJ2-1; V: TRBV7-8; size: .; D: .; DNA: TGTGCCAGCACCATAAGGTTAGGGGGAGGGCCGGCTGAGCAGTTCTTC; CDR3: CASTIRLGGGPAEQFF
J: TRBJ2-7; V: TRBV6-5; size: .; D: TRBD1; DNA: TGTGCCAGCAGCAGGGACAGGGCGTCCGAGCAGTACTTC; CDR3: CASSRDRASEQYF
J: TRBJ2-1; V: TRBV7-2; size: .; D: .; DNA: TGTGCCAGCAGCTCTACAGTCCTGTACAATGAGCAGTTCTTC; CDR3: CASSSTVLYNEQFF
J: TRBJ2-7; V: TRBV7-9; size: .; D: TRBD1; DNA: TGTGCCAGCAGCCCCCCCGGGACAGGGATATACGAGCAGTACTTC; CDR3: CASSPPGTGIYEQYF
J: TRBJ2-5; V: TRBV5-4; size: .; D: .; DNA: TGTGCCAGCAGCTTGGGGCTAGCTGCTGAGACCCAGTACTTC; CDR3: CASSLGLAAETQYF
J: TRBJ2-5; V: TRBV7-9; size: .; D: TRBD1; DNA: TGTGCCAGCAGCGCACCTACAGGGGTTCAAGAGACCCAGTACTTC; CDR3: CASSAPTGVQETQYF
J: TRBJ2-7; V: TRBV5-1; size: few; D: TRBD2; DNA: TGCGCCAGCAGCTTGATTGCCGGGGGGGCGGCTATCGAGCAGTACTTC; CDR3: CASSLIAGGAAIEQYF
J: TRBJ2-7; V: TRBV7-8; size: few; D: .; DNA: TGTGCCAGCAGCTCCCACGGGATCCCCACGGGGGAGCAGTACTTC; CDR3: CASSSHGIPTGEQYF
J: TRBJ2-7; V: TRBV5-5; size: .; D: .; DNA: TGTGCCAGCAGCTTGATTCCACGACAGTCCCACGAGCAGTACTTC; CDR3: CASSLIPRQSHEQYF
J: TRBJ2-1; V: TRBV7-3; size: .; D: TRBD2; DNA: TGTGCCAGCAGCTCACTAGCGGGGGGGCTTAGTGAGCAGTTCTTC; CDR3: CASSSLAGGLSEQFF
J: TRBJ2-7; V: TRBV6-6; size: .; D: TRBD2; DNA: TGTGCCAGCACCGGGACTAGCGGGCCTAACGAGCAGTACTTC; CDR3: CASTGTSGPNEQYF
J: TRBJ1-1; V: TRBV14; size: few; D: .; DNA: TGTGCCAGCAGCCTCGGCGGAGGGAACACTGAAGCTTTCTTT; CDR3: CASSLGGGNTEAFF
J: TRBJ2-7; V: TRBV29-1; size: few; D: TRBD1; DNA: TGCAGCGTTGAAGCCGGGACAGGGGACGAGCAGTACTTC; CDR3: CSVEAGTGDEQYF
J: TRBJ1-1; V: TRBV10-2; size: .; D: .; DNA: TGCGCCAGCAGTGAGTCTCTCCTGAACACTGAAGCTTTCTTT; CDR3: CASSESLLNTEAFF
J: TRBJ2-3; V: TRBV7-9; size: .; D: TRBD1; DNA: TGTGCCAGCAGCTTGGACAGGGGGGATACGCAGTATTTT; CDR3: CASSLDRGDTQYF
J: TRBJ1-1; V: TRBV19; size: once; D: TRBD1; DNA: TGTGCCAGTTCGCCAGTATTATGGGACAGGGGGCGAATGGAGGAGACTGAAGCTTTCTTT; CDR3: CASSPVLWDRGRMEETEAFF
J: TRBJ2-1; V: TRBV5-1; size: .; D: TRBD2; DNA: TGCGCCAGCAGCTTGGTAGCGGGAACCTACAATGAGCAGTTCTTC; CDR3: CASSLVAGTYNEQFF
J: TRBJ1-2; V: TRBV5-1; size: .; D: TRBD1; DNA: TGCGCCAGCAGCTTGGTTGCGGCTCGGACAGGGGACTATGGCTACACCTTC; CDR3: CASSLVAARTGDYGYTF
J: TRBJ1-1; V: TRBV5-4; size: .; D: TRBD1; DNA: TGTGCCAGCAGCTCCCCGACAGGGGAGAACACTGAAGCTTTCTTT; CDR3: CASSSPTGENTEAFF
J: TRBJ2-4; V: TRBV19; size: .; D: TRBD1; DNA: TGTGCCAGTAGTACCTCGGGACAGGGGAAAAACATTCAGTACTTC; CDR3: CASSTSGQGKNIQYF
J: TRBJ2-7; V: TRBV15; size: .; D: .; DNA: TGTGCCACCAGCAGGGAGGAGAGTGCCTACGAGCAGTACTTC; CDR3: CATSREESAYEQYF
J: TRBJ2-5; V: TRBV9; size: .; D: TRBD2; DNA: TGTGCCAGCAGCGTCCTAGCGGGAGGACAAGAGACCCAGTACTTC; CDR3: CASSVLAGGQETQYF
J: TRBJ2-1; V: TRBV6-5; size: .; D: .; DNA: TGTGCCAGCAGACAGGGAGGGGGCAATGAGCAGTTCTTC; CDR3: CASRQGGGNEQFF
J: TRBJ1-5; V: TRBV5-4; size: few; D: .; DNA: TGTGCCAGCAGCCTGGACATCAATCAGCCCCAGCATTTT; CDR3: CASSLDINQPQHF
J: TRBJ1-1; V: TRBV7-9; size: few; D: .; DNA: TGTGCCAGCAGCTTAGGAAAAGGGGAAGACACTGAAGCTTTCTTT; CDR3: CASSLGKGEDTEAFF
J: TRBJ2-3; V: TRBV2; size: .; D: TRBD1; DNA: TGTGCCAGCATGGGACAGGGGGCAGATACGCAGTATTTT; CDR3: CASMGQGADTQYF
J: TRBJ2-2; V: TRBV7-9; size: .; D: TRBD2; DNA: TGTGCCAGCAGCGTCAGGACTAGCGGTAACACCGGGGAGCTGTTTTTT; CDR3: CASSVRTSGNTGELFF
J: TRBJ2-7; V: TRBV7-8; size: few; D: .; DNA: TGTGCCAGCAGCTTAGGACTCGACTACGAGCAGTACTTC; CDR3: CASSLGLDYEQYF
J: TRBJ2-4; V: TRBV11-2; size: .; D: TRBD2; DNA: TGTGCCAGCAGCAAAGGTAGCGGGGGGGCTCCAGCCAAAAACATTCAGTACTTC; CDR3: CASSKGSGGAPAKNIQYF
J: TRBJ2-1; V: TRBV5-5; size: .; D: TRBD2; DNA: TGTGCCAGCAGCTTATTTCTAGCGGGAGACAATGAGCAGTTCTTC; CDR3: CASSLFLAGDNEQFF
J: TRBJ2-5; V: TRBV5-4; size: .; D: .; DNA: TGTGCCAGCAGCTTGGCCTTCGGGCAAGAGACCCAGTACTTC; CDR3: CASSLAFGQETQYF
J: TRBJ2-1; V: TRBV4-1; size: .; D: TRBD2; DNA: TGCGCCAGCAGCCAACCGACTAGCGGGAGGGACAATGAGCAGTTCTTC; CDR3: CASSQPTSGRDNEQFF
J: TRBJ1-4; V: TRBV7-9; size: .; D: .; DNA: TGTGCCAGCAGCTTAGTGACAGACTGGAATGAAAAACTGTTTTTT; CDR3: CASSLVTDWNEKLFF
J: TRBJ1-1; V: TRBV30; size: .; D: TRBD1; DNA: TGTGCCTGGACAGGGGGAGCCAACACTGAAGCTTTCTTT; CDR3: CAWTGGANTEAFF
J: TRBJ2-7; V: TRBV6-9; size: .; D: .; DNA: TGTGCCAGCAGGTCGGACGAGCAGTACTTC; CDR3: CASRSDEQYF
J: TRBJ2-3; V: TRBV5-1; size: .; D: TRBD2; DNA: TGCGCCAGCAGCTTACTAGCGGGAGGGCCAGGTACAGATACGCAGTATTTT; CDR3: CASSLLAGGPGTDTQYF
J: TRBJ1-1; V: TRBV5-1; size: .; D: .; DNA: TGCGCCAGCAGCTTGGGTGGGGGCCAGGGGGCTTTCTTT; CDR3: CASSLGGGQGAFF
J: TRBJ1-5; V: TRBV19; size: .; D: .; DNA: TGTGCCAGTAGGGAGCAGCTCTATAGCAATCAGCCCCAGCATTTT; CDR3: CASREQLYSNQPQHF
J: TRBJ1-1; V: TRBV7-3; size: .; D: TRBD1; DNA: TGTGCCAGCAGGGACGGACAGGGGTCTGAAGCTTTCTTT; CDR3: CASRDGQGSEAFF
J: TRBJ2-7; V: TRBV21-1; size: once; D: .; DNA: TGTGCCAGCAGCAATCACCGGGACAGGGCCTACGAGCAGTACTTC; CDR3: CASSNHRDRAYEQYF
J: TRBJ1-1; V: TRBV15; size: .; D: .; DNA: TGTGCCACCAGCAGAACCGGCCGAGGAATAGCTTTCTTT; CDR3: CATSRTGRGIAFF
J: TRBJ2-5; V: TRBV19; size: .; D: TRBD1; DNA: TGTGCCAGTACCGCGACAGGGGGCTGGGAGACCCAGTACTTC; CDR3: CASTATGGWETQYF
J: TRBJ2-7; V: TRBV21-1; size: .; D: .; DNA: TGTGCCAGCAGGTATATAATAGCTACACTGTTAGACGAGCAGTACTTC; CDR3: CASRYIIATLLDEQYF
J: TRBJ1-5; V: TRBV5-1; size: .; D: TRBD1; DNA: TGCGCCAGCAGCTTGGCGCCGCCGGAACAGGGGGATCAGCCCCAGCATTTT; CDR3: CASSLAPPEQGDQPQHF